This TCR beta chain stems from a study of T cells in Graves' hyperthyroidism and ophthalmopathy. Diagnoses were established using clinical symptoms, serum thyroxine and TRAb, thyroid ultrasound and orbital computed tomography. Germline V gene lookup returns CDR1 KGHDR and CDR2 SFDVKD. The junction had 8 bases not matched to a gene; V was cut back by 3 bases and J by 1 base. The CDR3 is made up of 17 amino acids. TCR beta CDR3 sequences were amplified from RNA transcripts. Primed by the HTBI set, a first-round RT-PCR was run on the TCR CDR3. TCRdb reanalysed the multiplex PCR reads using MiXCR and keeps one entry per CDR3 protein. The sample records 450,000 to 700,000 distinct CDR3 sequences, around 46% being singletons. This clonotype was seen at least ten times.

The chain couples TRBV24-1 to TRBJ2-5; 9 positions match TRBD2. Sequencing input: peripheral blood or thyroid tissue (not recorded which). This sequence originates from an adult woman with Graves' disease, either hyperthyroidism or ophthalmopathy (not recorded which). CDR3: CATSDPVAGVGQETQYF. The CDR3 region has the DNA TGTGCCACCAGTGATCCTGTAGCGGGAGTGGGCCAAGAGACCCAGTACTTC.